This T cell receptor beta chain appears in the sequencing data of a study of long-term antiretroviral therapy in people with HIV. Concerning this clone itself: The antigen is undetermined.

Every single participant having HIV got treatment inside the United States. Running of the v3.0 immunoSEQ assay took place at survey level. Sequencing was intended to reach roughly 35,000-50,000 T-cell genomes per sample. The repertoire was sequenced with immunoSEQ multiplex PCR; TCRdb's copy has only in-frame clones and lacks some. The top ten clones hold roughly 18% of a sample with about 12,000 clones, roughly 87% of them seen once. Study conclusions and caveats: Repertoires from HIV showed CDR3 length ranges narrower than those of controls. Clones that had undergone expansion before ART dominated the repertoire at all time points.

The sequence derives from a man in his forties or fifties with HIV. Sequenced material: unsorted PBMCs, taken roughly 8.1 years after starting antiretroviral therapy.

The CDR3 DNA reads TGTGCTAGTGGTTTGCCTACTGGTGGAGGTGGCGAGACCCAGTACTTC. Its protein is CASGLPTGGGGETQYF. This sequence joins TRBV12-5 and TRBJ2-5; maybe TRBD2 (5 bases). This CDR3 has 16 residues. The V gene lost 2 bases and the J gene lost 5 bases, with 18 bases spanning the gap. Germline lookup yields CDR1 LGHNT and CDR2 FRNRAP.